A single sample is the source of the 17 T cell receptor beta chains below, sequenced in a study of T cell repertoires in cytomegalovirus infection. Their specific antigens are unknown. TCRdb processed the reads anew with MiXCR; each CDR3 protein has one entry. The sample shows 300,000 or so distinct CDR3 sequences, roughly 25% of them seen only once. Sequencing used cultured PBMCs, obtained from culture after CMV antigen stimulation. All receptors come from a human donor in good health (CMV status not recorded). Some clones in this sample may be carry-over from other donors' samples.

There are many counts of this clonotype. The chain carries TRBV28 and TRBJ2-6; 10 bases agree with TRBD2. Trimming at V came to 5 bases and at J to 1 base, leaving 11 bases not matched to a gene. The CDR3 extends over 19 amino acids. In germline, CDR1 is MDHEN, CDR2 SYDVKM. The CDR3 protein is CASSNPGSGRWSGANVLTF. The CDR3 DNA reads TGTGCCAGCAGTAACCCCGGTAGCGGGAGGTGGTCTGGGGCCAACGTCCTGACTTTC.

J is TRBJ2-2 and V is TRBV27, with D hard to call. The CDR3 spans 14 residues. Trimming took 2 bases from V and 4 from J, leaving 8 bases between them. The germline gives CDR1 MNHEY, CDR2 SMNVEV (reference sequence). CDR3 sequence (DNA): TGTGCCAGCAGTTTAACGTATTCCACCGGGGAGCTGTTTTTT. This encodes CASSLTYSTGELFF.

This clonotype turned up a few times. This chain links TRBV12-3 or TRBV12-4 with TRBJ2-7, with 9 bases that match TRBD2. The CDR3 spans 14 residues. The J segment lost 0 bases and the V segment lost 5 bases, leaving 2 bases of the junction unmatched. CDR3 DNA sequence: TGTGCCAGCAGTACTAGCGGGTACTCCTACGAGCAGTACTTC. Protein product: CASSTSGYSYEQYF.

The gene calls are TRBV19 and TRBJ2-2; TRBD2 is a possible D gene (6 bases). Between the trimmed V and J ends, which lost 3 bases and 4 bases, there was a span of 12 bases. Germline-derived CDR1 and CDR2 are LNHDA and SQIVND (reference sequence). This CDR3 has 15 amino acids. CDR3 nucleotides: TGTGCCAGTAGTATGGCGGGGAGAGCCACCGGGGAGCTGTTTTTT. This sequence encodes CASSMAGRATGELFF.

CDR3 nucleotides: TGTGCCAGTAGTATTGGAAATTACAATGAGCAGTTCTTC. This translates into CASSIGNYNEQFF. The J gene is TRBJ2-1, the V gene TRBV19, with no clear D. Per germline, CDR1 LNHDA and CDR2 SQIVND (reference sequence). This CDR3 has 13 residues. With 3 bases removed from V and 4 bases from J, the gap between germline ends came to 7 bases.

The V call is TRBV30, the J call TRBJ2-1; maybe TRBD2 (5 bases). The germline gives CDR1 GTSNPN, CDR2 SVGIG (reference sequence). Trimming removed 5 bases from V and 3 bases from J, with 11 bases in between. This CDR3 has 13 amino acids. As DNA, the CDR3 is TGTGCCTGGGGAGAGGGAGACTACAATGAGCAGTTCTTC. Translation gives CAWGEGDYNEQFF.

This clonotype came up many times. This chain connects TRBV7-2 to TRBJ1-2, with D possibly TRBD1 on 5 matching bases. The V end lost 3 bases, the J end lost 1 base, and 6 bases lay between the germline ends. Germline CDR1 and CDR2: SGHTA and FQGNSA. This CDR3 has 13 residues. The chain's CDR3 is CASSLGLNYGYTF. CDR3 sequence (DNA): TGTGCCAGCAGCTTGGGACTTAACTATGGCTACACCTTC.

The chain is built from TRBV25-1 and TRBJ2-1; D is ambiguous. Trimming pared 4 bases from V and 3 bases from J, leaving 13 bases between. This CDR3 spans 15 amino acids. Germline-derived CDR1 and CDR2 are MGHDK and SYGVNS. DNA for the CDR3: TGTGCCAGCAGTGGGGTTTACTCAAACTACAATGAGCAGTTCTTC. Its translation: CASSGVYSNYNEQFF.

This clonotype was picked up a small number of times. The chain joins TRBV3-1 to TRBJ1-6; D might be TRBD1 (6 bases). CDR3 size: 16 residues. V dropped 4 bases and J dropped 2 bases, with 12 bases sitting between them. Germline CDR1 LGHDT, CDR2 YNNKEL (reference sequence). CDR3 DNA sequence: TGTGCCAGCAGCCCCCAGGGGAGAGCCTATAATTCACCCCTCCACTTT. As protein: CASSPQGRAYNSPLHF.

This clonotype was recorded many times. The chain couples TRBV6-2 or TRBV6-3 to TRBJ2-1; D possibly corresponds to TRBD2 (6 bases). The CDR3 has 15 amino acids. Trimming removed 3 bases from V and 0 bases from J, with 9 bases in between. The germline gives CDR1 MNHEY, CDR2 SVGEGT. The CDR3 nucleotides are TGTGCCAGCAGTTATGCGGGGAGCTCCTACAATGAGCAGTTCTTC. It encodes CASSYAGSSYNEQFF.

J is TRBJ2-5 and V is TRBV28, with D perhaps TRBD1 or TRBD2 (6 bases each). V lost 8 bases, J lost 5 bases, and 15 bases lay in between. The germline gives CDR1 MDHEN, CDR2 SYDVKM. CDR3 size: 13 residues. This chain's CDR3 is CASGTLARETQYF. The CDR3 nucleotides are TGTGCCAGCGGGACACTAGCCAGGGAGACCCAGTACTTC.

This clonotype was detected ten times or more. The chain is built from TRBV7-8 and TRBJ2-3; 13 bases match TRBD2. V trimming: 5 bases; J trimming: 4 bases; junction bases outside the gene matches: 15. The CDR3 length is 19 residues. Germline V gives CDR1 SGHVS, CDR2 FQNEAQ. The CDR3 DNA is TGTGCCAGCAGCCGCGATATCGGGTGGACTAGCGGGAGTCCAGATACGCAGTATTTT. Protein: CASSRDIGWTSGSPDTQYF.

The V gene is TRBV12-3 or TRBV12-4, the J gene TRBJ2-1; 11 bases align to TRBD2. The CDR3 is made up of 14 amino acids. V lost 5 bases and J lost 9; bases outside the gene matches: 6. The CDR3 spells CASSRTSGRGEQFF. The CDR3 DNA is TGTGCCAGCAGTCGAACTAGCGGGAGAGGTGAGCAGTTCTTC.

This clonotype was detected a few times. The V call is TRBV6-2 or TRBV6-3, the J call TRBJ2-1; D not certain. The CDR3 runs to 15 residues. Germline CDR1 MNHEY, CDR2 SVGEGT. Trimming stripped 5 bases from V and 9 bases from J, with 20 bases between. DNA for the CDR3: TGTGCCAGCAGTAACCTCGGGTCCCGGTGGGGTGAGCAGTTCTTC. Residues: CASSNLGSRWGEQFF.

V is TRBV10-2 and J is TRBJ2-3, with 11 bases matching TRBD2. The CDR3 totals 14 residues. The germline V gene encodes CDR1 WSHSY and CDR2 SAAADI. With V trimmed by 6 bases and J by 4 bases, 3 bases remained unmatched. Here the CDR3 DNA reads TGCGCCAGCAGAACTAGCGGGAGTGCAGATACGCAGTATTTT. This sequence encodes CASRTSGSADTQYF.

This clonotype was seen many times. This sequence joins TRBV6-2 or TRBV6-3 and TRBJ1-5, with a tentative D call TRBD1 (5 bases). The CDR3 length is 14 residues. Germline V gene sequence: CDR1 MNHEY, CDR2 SVGEGT. V dropped 4 bases and J dropped 0 bases, with 7 bases sitting between them. CDR3: CASSFQGSNQPQHF. Written as DNA, the CDR3 is TGTGCCAGCAGTTTTCAGGGTAGCAATCAGCCCCAGCATTTT.

CDR3: CASSQAGPSTDTQYF. The CDR3 DNA is TGCGCCAGCAGCCAAGCGGGCCCCAGCACAGATACGCAGTATTTT. J is TRBJ2-3 and V is TRBV4-3; no clear D gene. Looked up from germline, CDR1 is LGHNA and CDR2 is YSLEER. The CDR3 spans 15 residues. With 1 base removed from V and 0 bases from J, the gap between germline ends came to 8 bases.